The 16 T cell receptor beta chains presented below share a single source sample, sequenced in a study of T cells in Graves' hyperthyroidism and ophthalmopathy. Amplification yielded TCR beta CDR3 regions, with RNA transcripts as the source. During a first-round RT-PCR of the TCR CDR3, the HTBI primer set was used. TCRdb recomputed calls from the multiplex PCR reads with MiXCR, one row per CDR3 protein. The data show over 300,000 distinct CDR3 sequences, roughly 14% seen once. Source material: blood. The source is a woman aged 55-75 years with Graves' hyperthyroidism.

A word on this clonotype: A read error may explain this, as a much larger clone is one base away. The V gene is TRBV7-9, the J gene TRBJ2-1; D is perhaps TRBD1 or TRBD2 (5 bases each). This CDR3 is built from 16 residues. Per the germline V gene, CDR1 is SEHNR and CDR2 is FQNEAQ (reference sequence). Here the CDR3 reads CASSSGTAFSYNKQFF. The CDR3 DNA reads as TGTGCCAGCAGCTCCGGGACCGCTTTCTCCTACAATAAGCAGTTCTTC.

This clonotype was recorded a few times. The chain has TRBV28 and TRBJ1-1, with D possibly matching TRBD1 (6 bases). This CDR3 contains 15 residues. Germline values: CDR1 MDHEN, CDR2 SYDVKM. V was cut by 6 bases and J by 0 bases, with 14 bases left in between. CDR3 sequence (DNA): TGTGCCAGCAGCACTACAGGGAACGTGAACACTGAAGCTTTCTTT. This translates into CASSTTGNVNTEAFF.

The chain is built from TRBV7-3 and TRBJ2-3; 11 positions agree with TRBD2. This CDR3 comprises 16 residues. J lost 6 bases, V lost 5 bases, and 10 bases had no gene match. Germline lookup yields CDR1 SGHTA and CDR2 FQGTGA. CDR3 residues: CASSLTSGDLGDTQYF. CDR3 nucleotide sequence: TGTGCCAGCAGCCTGACTAGCGGGGACCTGGGGGATACGCAGTATTTT.

This chain uses TRBV6-1 with TRBJ1-5, with 8 bases that match TRBD1. The germline gives CDR1 MNHNS, CDR2 SASEGT. V was clipped by 6 bases and J by 5 bases; unmatched bases: 6. The CDR3 consists of 14 residues. DNA of the CDR3: TGTGCCAGCAGGACAGGGGATCGGTATCAGCCCCAGCATTTT. Its translation: CASRTGDRYQPQHF.

This clonotype was seen at least ten times. This chain joins TRBV2 and TRBJ2-5, with 8 bases fitting TRBD1. The CDR3 sequence is 14 residues long. Per germline, CDR1 SNHLY and CDR2 FYNNEI. Unmatched junction bases numbered 3, after V lost 2 bases and J lost 4 bases. CDR3 protein: CASSEIQGGETQYF. As DNA, the CDR3 is TGTGCCAGCAGTGAAATACAGGGGGGAGAGACCCAGTACTTC.

This clonotype was picked up many times. The chain uses TRBV11-3 and TRBJ1-1; TRBD1 matches at 9 bases. Germline CDR1 is SGHNT and CDR2 is YENEEA. Trimming took 7 bases from V and 4 from J; bases not matched to a gene: 7. The CDR3 runs to 14 residues. CDR3 residues: CASTLGTGTTEAFF. The CDR3 DNA reads as TGTGCCAGCACCCTCGGGACAGGGACCACTGAAGCTTTCTTT.

This clonotype showed up just a few times. The J gene is TRBJ2-1, the V gene TRBV29-1, with D uncertain. The CDR3 consists of 13 residues. V dropped 7 bases and J dropped 3 bases, with 13 bases sitting between them. The germline V gene encodes CDR1 SQVTM and CDR2 ANQGSEA. The CDR3: CSAPSNVYNEQFF. CDR3 nucleotide sequence: TGCAGCGCACCCTCAAATGTCTACAATGAGCAGTTCTTC.

CDR3 in amino acids: CASSSLESFEQYF. For the CDR3, the DNA is TGTGCCAGCAGCTCCCTGGAGAGCTTCGAGCAGTACTTC. The chain has TRBV7-6 and TRBJ2-7; unclear D gene. Trimming removed 4 bases from V and 6 bases from J, with 13 bases in between. Per the germline V gene, CDR1 is SGHVS and CDR2 is FNYEAQ. This CDR3 has 13 amino acids.

This clonotype was seen many times. This chain links TRBV12-3 or TRBV12-4 with TRBJ2-7; D is perhaps TRBD2 (6 bases). Trimming took off 7 bases at V and 4 bases at J, with 20 bases between the two ends. This CDR3 is 15 amino acids long. Here the CDR3 reads CASTPREPAAYEQYF. CDR3 sequence (DNA): TGTGCCAGCACCCCTCGGGAGCCAGCTGCTTACGAGCAGTACTTC.

A few counts support this clonotype. This sequence joins TRBV6-1 and TRBJ1-4; D remains ambiguous. This CDR3 comprises 15 residues. Between the trimmed V and J ends, which lost 4 bases and 3 bases, there was a span of 12 bases. Germline V gives CDR1 MNHNS, CDR2 SASEGT. In DNA form, the CDR3 reads TGTGCCAGCAGTGCCTACAGAGTTCCTAATGAAAAACTGTTTTTT. Amino acid sequence: CASSAYRVPNEKLFF.

This chain links TRBV18 with TRBJ1-5; the match to TRBD1 covers 10 bases. Germline V gene data show CDR1 as KGHSH and CDR2 as LQKENI. J gave up 1 base and V 5 bases, and 2 bases lay outside the gene matches. This CDR3 contains 15 residues. Here the CDR3 reads CASSGTGESNQPQHF. The CDR3 nucleotides read TGTGCCAGCTCAGGGACAGGGGAGAGCAATCAGCCCCAGCATTTT.

This clonotype was observed at least ten times. Written as DNA, the CDR3 is TGTGCCAGCAGGGACTGGCAATATGGCTACACCTTC. It translates to CASRDWQYGYTF. The rearrangement joins TRBV6-1 to TRBJ1-2; D gene uncertain. Trimming removed 6 bases at V and 5 bases at J, with 10 bases between. CDR3 length: 12 amino acids. Germline CDR1 is MNHNS and CDR2 is SASEGT.

This clonotype has ten or more counts. The chain has TRBV2 and TRBJ2-5; D may match TRBD1 or TRBD2 (5 bases each). The CDR3 has 14 residues. From germline, CDR1 is SNHLY and CDR2 FYNNEI. As DNA, the CDR3 is TGTGGATCGCAACGGGACGGGGAAGGAGAGACCCAGTACTTC. This gives the protein CGSQRDGEGETQYF.

This clonotype was recorded at least ten times. This CDR3 reads CATSAAQVLKQFF. The DNA of the CDR3 is TGTGCCACATCCGCCGCCCAGGTATTGAAGCAGTTCTTC. The chain joins TRBV2 to TRBJ2-1; D remains unclear. V was cut by 10 bases and J by 11 bases, with 21 bases left in between. The germline V gene has CDR1 SNHLY and CDR2 FYNNEI. The CDR3 has 13 residues.

This clonotype was picked up many times. The chain couples TRBV20-1 to TRBJ2-3, with D unclear. V shed 0 bases and J shed 2 bases, with 9 bases lying between them. In germline, CDR1 is DFQATT, CDR2 SNEGSKA (reference sequence). There are 14 residues in the CDR3. The CDR3 region has the DNA TGCAGTGCTAGAGATCTGCAGTTCACAGATACGCAGTATTTT. It is translated as CSARDLQFTDTQYF.

This clonotype was picked up many times. Here the CDR3 reads CSARGTGAFSYEQYF. The CDR3 DNA follows: TGCAGTGCTAGAGGCACAGGGGCGTTTTCCTACGAGCAGTACTTC. This chain uses TRBV20-1 with TRBJ2-7, with 7 bases aligning to TRBD1. The V segment lost 1 base and the J segment 1 base; nucleotides outside the gene matches: 7. The CDR3 loop spans 15 amino acids. Germline-derived CDR1 and CDR2 are DFQATT and SNEGSKA (reference sequence).